The 14 T cell receptor beta chains below come from one sample, sequenced in a study of cytomegalovirus exposure and HLA in healthy donors (dated by TCRdb to the late 2010s). Libraries were made using the immunoSEQ multiplex PCR assay. For the multiplex PCR, a mixture combining 60 forward primers for TCR Vbeta segments and 13 reverse primers for TCR Jbeta segments was used. TCRdb retrieved this table from immuneACCESS and kept in-frame rearrangements only. Not all clones are present; in checked studies, unresolved V genes account for under half, and no reason is known for the remainder. The table for this sample lists some 120,000 clones; over 60% of them were counted only once. The ten largest account for about 2.2% of the sample. Material for sequencing was PBMCs. These receptors were obtained from a woman aged 30 to 39 in good health and CMV-seronegative.

This chain links TRBV7-2 with TRBJ2-7; D gene uncertain. V lost 3 bases and J 0 bases, leaving 6 bases between the germline ends. The CDR3 length is 13 residues. The germline CDR1 and CDR2 sequences are SGHTA and FQGNSA. The CDR3 DNA is TGTGCCAGCAGCTTGCAGGACTCCTACGAGCAGTACTTC. Its translation is CASSLQDSYEQYF. The complete variable domain, with remaining parts taken from reference TRBV7-2 and TRBJ2-7, reads GAGVSQSPSNKVTEKGKDVELRCDPISGHTALYWYRQSLGQGLEFLIYFQGNSAPDKSGLPSDRFSAERTGGSVSTLTIQRTQQEDSAVYLCASSLQDSYEQYFGPGTRLTVT.

This chain connects TRBV18 to TRBJ2-1, with TRBD1 matching over 8 bases. The CDR3 totals 15 residues. With V trimmed by 0 bases and J by 6 bases, 4 bases remained unmatched. CDR1 and CDR2 from the germline V gene are KGHSH and LQKENI. CDR3 sequence: CASSPPDRAGNEQFF. The DNA of the CDR3 is TGTGCCAGCTCACCACCGGACAGGGCCGGCAATGAGCAGTTCTTC.

The CDR3 coding sequence is TGCGCCAGCAGCTCCGGGACTACCTTTAGTGGTGAAGCTTTCTTT. It encodes CASSSGTTFSGEAFF. V usage is TRBV5-1 and J usage is TRBJ1-1; D may be TRBD1 (5 bases). The length of the CDR3 is 15 residues. Per the germline V gene, CDR1 is SGHRS and CDR2 is YFSETQ. V was cut by 3 bases and J by 7 bases, with 19 bases left in between.

V gene TRBV10-3 combines with J gene TRBJ1-5; 7 nucleotides line up with TRBD1. J was trimmed by 4 bases and V by 0 bases; bases with no gene match: 3. This CDR3 has 15 residues. CDR1 and CDR2 (germline): ENHRY, SYGVKD. For the CDR3, the DNA is TGTGCCATCAGTGAGTCAGGGGGCCATAATCAGCCCCAGCATTTT. Translated, it gives CAISESGGHNQPQHF.

The chain combines TRBV5-1 with TRBJ2-5; 9 bases match TRBD1. This CDR3 has 14 residues. The germline CDR1 and CDR2 sequences are SGHRS and YFSETQ. With V trimmed by 4 bases and J by 5 bases, 6 bases remained unmatched. The CDR3 DNA sequence: TGCGCCAGCAGCCCGGGACAGGGTCGGGAGACCCAGTACTTC. Encoded protein: CASSPGQGRETQYF.

Only a few counts were recorded for this clone. This chain joins TRBV27 and TRBJ2-1; D is possibly TRBD2 (5 bases). CDR1 is MNHEY, CDR2 SMNVEV, per germline (reference sequence). The length of the CDR3 is 14 residues. V lost 7 bases to trimming and J lost 7 bases, with 17 bases between them. The CDR3 DNA reads as TGTGCCAGCATTATCAGCCACGAGGGTAATGAGCAGTTCTTC. Residues: CASIISHEGNEQFF.

A few counts support this clone. This chain connects TRBV28 to TRBJ1-4; D gene unclear. The CDR3 totals 14 residues. The germline gives CDR1 MDHEN, CDR2 SYDVKM. V was pared by 3 bases and J by 3 bases, with 8 bases between. This chain's CDR3 is CASSFGQSNEKLFF. Here the CDR3 DNA reads TGTGCCAGCAGTTTTGGTCAGTCTAATGAAAAACTGTTTTTT. Full variable domain (rest looked up from reference TRBV28 and TRBJ1-4): DVKVTQSSRYLVKRTGEKVFLECVQDMDHENMFWYRQDPGLGLRLIYFSYDVKMKEKGDIPEGYSVSREKKERFSLILESASTNQTSMYLCASSFGQSNEKLFFGSGTQLSVL.

The rearrangement uses TRBV28 and TRBJ1-2, with 12 bases matching TRBD1. CDR1 MDHEN and CDR2 SYDVKM come from the germline V gene. Trimming at V came to 4 bases and at J to 8 bases, leaving 8 bases not matched to a gene. The CDR3 loop spans 15 amino acids. The CDR3 DNA sequence: TGTGCCAGCAGTTCATCCGGGACAGGGGGCTTCGGCTACACCTTC. Encoded protein: CASSSSGTGGFGYTF.

This clone was picked up a small number of times. This chain uses TRBV6-5 with TRBJ1-1; TRBD1 aligns across 7 bases. The CDR3 contains 13 residues. V trimming: 6 bases; J trimming: 4 bases; junction bases outside the gene matches: 5. In germline, CDR1 is MNHEY, CDR2 SVGAGI. The CDR3 reads CASRTGSLTEAFF. The CDR3 bases are TGTGCCAGCAGGACAGGGTCGCTCACTGAAGCTTTCTTT.

The CDR3 loop reads CASSVRREGGTDTQYF. As DNA, the CDR3 is TGTGCCAGCAGCGTAAGGCGGGAGGGAGGGACAGATACGCAGTATTTT. This rearrangement joins TRBV9 to TRBJ2-3, with 9 positions matching TRBD2. V trimming: 1 base; J trimming: 3 bases; junction bases outside the gene matches: 6. The germline V gene encodes CDR1 SGDLS and CDR2 YYNGEE. The CDR3 has 16 amino acids.

The chain recombines TRBV19 with TRBJ1-4, with 9 bases lining up with TRBD1. CDR3 length equals 16 residues. Germline lookup yields CDR1 LNHDA and CDR2 SQIVND (reference sequence). V trimming: 0 bases; J trimming: 7 bases; junction bases outside the gene matches: 6. The DNA of the CDR3 is TGTGCCAGTAGTATAGATGGGGACAGGGAGGGTGAAAAACTGTTTTTT. Its protein product is CASSIDGDREGEKLFF. The whole variable domain, filled in from reference TRBV19 and TRBJ1-4, reads DGGITQSPKYLFRKEGQNVTLSCEQNLNHDAMYWYRQDPGQGLRLIYYSQIVNDFQKGDIAEGYSVSREKKESFPLTVTSAQKNPTAFYLCASSIDGDREGEKLFFGSGTQLSVL.

The chain uses TRBV14 and TRBJ2-6; no clear D. Trimming took off 2 bases at V and 4 bases at J, with 9 bases between the two ends. The CDR3 loop spans 15 amino acids. CDR1 and CDR2 (germline): SGHDN, FVKESK. CDR3: CASSQLGSGANVLTF. CDR3 coding DNA: TGTGCCAGCAGCCAACTCGGGTCCGGGGCCAACGTCCTGACTTTC. The whole variable domain, remainder taken from reference TRBV14 and TRBJ2-6, is EAGVTQFPSHSVIEKGQTVTLRCDPISGHDNLYWYRRVMGKEIKFLLHFVKESKQDESGMPNNRFLAERTGGTYSTLKVQPAELEDSGVYFCASSQLGSGANVLTFGAGSRLTVL.

V gene TRBV5-1 combines with J gene TRBJ2-2; D is unclear. CDR3 length: 17 residues. Trimming took 0 bases from V and 1 from J, leaving 13 bases between them. Per germline, CDR1 SGHRS and CDR2 YFSETQ. As DNA, the CDR3 is TGCGCCAGCAGCTTGGCCCACTTCTGGTGGAACACCGGGGAGCTGTTTTTT. Translated: CASSLAHFWWNTGELFF.

V gene TRBV28 combines with J gene TRBJ1-5; tentatively, D is TRBD1 (5 bases). The germline V gene encodes CDR1 MDHEN and CDR2 SYDVKM. V was clipped by 6 bases and J by 0 bases, with 9 bases between them. The length of the CDR3 is 14 residues. The CDR3 sequence is CASRPGYSNQPQHF. CDR3 DNA: TGTGCCAGCAGGCCAGGGTATAGCAATCAGCCCCAGCATTTT.